The 21 T cell receptor beta chains presented below share a single source sample, sequenced in a study of blood T cells in healthy people across ages. The second PCR ran about 6 to 11 cycles with a sample-barcoded 5' primer and J-beta primers. TCRdb called the 5' RACE reads again in MiXCR, with one record for every CDR3 protein. The table has 650,000 or so distinct CDR3 sequences, roughly half seen once. The specimen sequenced was blood. The receptor source for this set is a woman of 80 years or more in good health.

The chain joins TRBV6-5 to TRBJ1-1, with unresolved D. Looked up from germline, CDR1 is MNHEY and CDR2 is SVGAGI. This CDR3 spans 16 amino acids. V dropped 7 bases and J dropped 0 bases, with 18 bases sitting between them. The CDR3 bases are TGTGCCAGCAACGACATCGGACGCCCTTTGAACACTGAAGCTTTCTTT. It codes for CASNDIGRPLNTEAFF.

As regards this clonotype: This may be a read error: a much more frequent sequence differs by one nucleotide. The chain recombines TRBV25-1 with TRBJ1-2; D possibly corresponds to TRBD1 (6 bases). Trimming removed 4 bases from V and 6 bases from J, with 9 bases in between. The CDR3 runs 12 residues. The V gene's germline CDR1 is MGHDK and CDR2 SYGVNS. The chain's CDR3 is CASSGTVNGYTF. Here the CDR3 DNA reads TGTGCCAGCAGTGGGACAGTCAATGGCTACACCTTC.

The chain links TRBV12-3 or TRBV12-4 to TRBJ2-5, with 8 bases aligning to TRBD1. The J segment lost 2 bases and the V segment lost 5 bases, leaving 7 bases of the junction unmatched. The CDR3 spans 15 residues. CDR3 sequence: CASSPMDRVQETQYF. CDR3 nucleotides: TGTGCCAGCAGTCCAATGGACAGGGTACAAGAGACCCAGTACTTC.

The sample holds one count of this clonotype. This chain uses TRBV12-3 or TRBV12-4 with TRBJ1-2, with TRBD1 matching 8 bases. This CDR3 spans 14 amino acids. J gave up 7 bases and V 3 bases, and 7 bases lay outside the gene matches. CDR3 sequence reads: CASSLHRGKGGYTF. Here the CDR3 DNA reads TGTGCCAGCAGTTTGCACAGGGGGAAAGGTGGCTACACCTTC.

The rearrangement links TRBV7-9 to TRBJ2-3, with D maybe TRBD1 (6 bases). The germline V and J ends were trimmed by 2 bases and 6 bases, with 15 bases remaining between them. The germline gives CDR1 SEHNR, CDR2 FQNEAQ (reference sequence). The CDR3 spans 15 residues. The CDR3 sequence: CASSLQGLVVDTQYF. CDR3 DNA sequence: TGTGCCAGCAGCTTACAGGGGCTCGTAGTTGATACGCAGTATTTT.

This clonotype was detected ten times or more. The chain recombines TRBV5-1 with TRBJ2-1; 7 nucleotides agree with TRBD1. V lost 0 bases, J lost 3 bases, and 6 bases stayed unmatched. Per the germline V gene, CDR1 is SGHRS and CDR2 is YFSETQ. The CDR3 covers 16 residues. CDR3 residues: CASSLGQGSYYNEQFF. For the CDR3, the DNA is TGCGCCAGCAGCTTGGGACAGGGTTCCTACTACAATGAGCAGTTCTTC.

Only a few counts were recorded for this clonotype. The J gene is TRBJ1-1, the V gene TRBV5-5; D is unclear. The V gene's germline CDR1 is SGHKS and CDR2 YYEKEE (reference sequence). With 6 bases removed from V and 6 bases from J, the gap between germline ends came to 12 bases. The CDR3 is made up of 12 amino acids. CDR3 sequence (DNA): TGTGCCAGCACCCCGCCTCGGGCTGAAGCTTTCTTT. Translating it yields CASTPPRAEAFF.

Notes on this clonotype: This may be a read error, as it is one base from a much larger clone. The chain combines TRBV20-1 with TRBJ1-2, with D possibly TRBD1 on 6 matching bases. Trimming removed 7 bases from V and 7 bases from J, with 22 bases in between. The CDR3 covers 14 residues. Germline CDR1 reads DFQATT; CDR2 reads SNEGSKA (reference sequence). The CDR3 DNA sequence: TGCAGTGTTAGGGGGAGGAGGGGCAGGTTTGGCTACACCTTC. Translated: CSVRGRRGRFGYTF.

This chain links TRBV7-2 with TRBJ2-3, with 13 positions matching TRBD2. The CDR3 consists of 17 residues. Looked up from germline, CDR1 is SGHTA and CDR2 is FQGNSA. V lost 5 bases and J lost 9; bases outside the gene matches: 14. The chain's CDR3 is CASSPPFRLAGGPTQYF. CDR3 DNA: TGTGCCAGCAGCCCGCCCTTCCGACTAGCGGGAGGCCCGACGCAGTATTTT. The full variable domain, in which reference TRBV7-2 and TRBJ2-3 provide the parts outside the CDR3, is GAGVSQSPSNKVTEKGKDVELRCDPISGHTALYWYRQSLGQGLEFLIYFQGNSAPDKSGLPSDRFSAERTGGSVSTLTIQRTQQEDSAVYLCASSPPFRLAGGPTQYFGPGTRLTVL.

A remark on this clonotype: A much larger clonotype is one base distant, so this may be a read error. This rearrangement joins TRBV11-2 to TRBJ2-1; 7 bases align to TRBD2. The J call is uncertain, as TRBJ2-7 better fits the DNA end. The germline gives CDR1 SGHAT, CDR2 FQNNGV. The CDR3 contains 18 residues. The CDR3 region has the DNA TGTGCCAGCAGCCCCCTGAGGCAGCTAGCGGTAACCTACAATGAGCAGTACTTC. It yields the protein CASSPLRQLAVTYNEQYF.

This clonotype was seen only a few times. This may be a read error: a much more frequent sequence differs by one nucleotide. The chain carries TRBV5-1 and TRBJ2-1; 15 nucleotides agree with TRBD2. The J call is uncertain, as TRBJ2-7 better fits the DNA end. Germline V gene data show CDR1 as SGHRS and CDR2 as YFSETQ. This CDR3 has 17 residues. The CDR3 DNA follows: TGCGCCAGCAGCTTGGTGGGGACTAGCGGGAGGATTAATGAGCAGTACTTC. It translates to CASSLVGTSGRINEQYF.

V usage is TRBV7-2 and J usage is TRBJ2-3; TRBD2 aligns across 11 bases. CDR3 size: 16 residues. CDR1 is SGHTA and CDR2 is FQGNSA in the germline V gene. J was trimmed by 3 bases and V by 3 bases; bases with no gene match: 5. The CDR3 loop is CASSLTLAGGTDTQYF. The CDR3 DNA reads TGTGCCAGCAGCTTGACTCTAGCGGGGGGTACAGATACGCAGTATTTT.

Note on this clonotype: At one end the junction does not follow the germline gene, possibly because of a read error. This sequence joins TRBV4-2 and TRBJ2-4; 9 bases are shared with TRBD1. TRBJ2-7 explains the end of the DNA better; the J call may be wrong. Germline V gene lookup returns CDR1 LGHNA and CDR2 YNFKEQ. There are 14 residues in the CDR3. This CDR3 is CAGSQAGTGYEQYF. CDR3 bases: TGTGCCGGCAGCCAGGCCGGGACAGGGTACGAGCAGTACTTC.

This clonotype was recorded at least ten times. The V call is TRBV20-1, the J call TRBJ2-3, with TRBD2 identical over 8 bases. The CDR3 is 16 amino acids. Germline CDR1 DFQATT, CDR2 SNEGSKA (reference sequence). The junction had 13 bases not matched to a gene; V was cut back by 6 bases and J by 2 bases. The CDR3 spells CSASTPTSGYTDTQYF. CDR3 sequence (DNA): TGCAGTGCCTCCACCCCCACTAGCGGATACACAGATACGCAGTATTTT.

The V gene is TRBV29-1, the J gene TRBJ1-2; D uncertain. Germline lookup yields CDR1 SQVTM and CDR2 ANQGSEA. V gave up 6 bases and J gave up 1 base, with 6 bases separating them. The CDR3 extends over 11 amino acids. In DNA form, the CDR3 reads TGCAGCGTACACCTTAACTATGGCTACACCTTC. It yields the protein CSVHLNYGYTF.

The gene calls are TRBV28 and TRBJ1-1, with TRBD1 matching 9 bases. Germline V gives CDR1 MDHEN, CDR2 SYDVKM. The trim removed 2 bases at V and 3 bases at J, leaving 7 bases unmatched. The CDR3 covers 16 residues. This CDR3 is CASSLRTGGLDTEAFF. The CDR3 DNA follows: TGTGCCAGCAGTTTACGCACAGGGGGCTTGGACACTGAAGCTTTCTTT.

Details on this clonotype: A read error may be the cause here, since a much bigger clone is one base away. The chain links TRBV25-1 to TRBJ2-7; the D gene could be TRBD1 or TRBD2 (5 bases each). This CDR3 is 14 amino acids long. Germline CDR1 reads MGHDK; CDR2 reads SYGVNS. In nucleotides, the CDR3 is TGTGCCAGCAGGAGGGGCAGGGAGTCCTACGAGCGGTACTTC. Translation: CASRRGRESYERYF.

The chain links TRBV7-2 to TRBJ2-7; 10 bases are shared with TRBD1. The CDR3 spans 14 residues. The ends lost 7 bases at V and 5 bases at J; junction bases unmatched: 8. Germline-derived CDR1 and CDR2 are SGHTA and FQGNSA. CDR3 DNA: TGTGCCAGCATCCCCGGGACAGGGGCCCACGAGCAGTACTTC. Amino acids: CASIPGTGAHEQYF.

The genes are TRBV27 and TRBJ2-1; 7 bases map to TRBD2. The germline V gene encodes CDR1 MNHEY and CDR2 SMNVEV (reference sequence). Trimming took 4 bases from V and 5 from J; bases not matched to a gene: 8. CDR3 length: 15 residues. DNA of the CDR3: TGTGCCAGCAGTTATGGGGGGGGGGGAAACAATGAGCAGTTCTTC. It specifies CASSYGGGGNNEQFF.

With regard to this clonotype: A much larger clone differs by one base, so this may be a read error. The chain couples TRBV20-1 to TRBJ2-7, with a weak D call TRBD2 (5 bases). The length of the CDR3 is 12 residues. From germline, CDR1 is DFQATT and CDR2 SNEGSKA (reference sequence). V lost 1 base to trimming and J lost 12 bases, with 16 bases between them. The CDR3 nucleotides are TGCAGTGCTAGAGCAATTGGGGAGACCCGGTACTTC. This gives the protein CSARAIGETRYF.

This sequence joins TRBV10-3 and TRBJ1-2; D gene ambiguous. The CDR3 is 15 amino acids. CDR1 and CDR2 (germline): ENHRY, SYGVKD. Trimming removed 0 bases from V and 4 bases from J, with 12 bases in between. The DNA of the CDR3 is TGTGCCATCAGTGAGTCGGAGCCGGGCGGCTATGGCTACACCTTC. This translates into CAISESEPGGYGYTF.